These 21 T cell receptor beta chains were all obtained from the same sample, sequenced in a study of lymphopenia after photon versus proton radiotherapy. Method: immunoSEQ multiplex PCR; TCRdb's copy keeps in-frame clones and lacks some. The sample holds around 150,000 clones; less than 90% are singletons and the top ten take less than 6%. The source was peripheral blood, collected from a patient treated with photon-based radiotherapy. The receptor source for this set is a man over 45 with gastric cancer.

The rearrangement joins TRBV7-2 to TRBJ2-2, with 11 bases aligning to TRBD2. This CDR3 is built from 15 residues. J was trimmed by 5 bases and V by 5 bases; bases with no gene match: 4. Germline-derived CDR1 and CDR2 are SGHTA and FQGNSA. CDR3 nucleotides: TGTGCCAGCAGCCATCTAGCGGGAGGAACCGGGGAGCTGTTTTTT. Its protein product is CASSHLAGGTGELFF.

The rearrangement links TRBV5-4 to TRBJ2-5; D possibly uses TRBD1 or TRBD2 (6 bases each). Per the germline V gene, CDR1 is SGHNT and CDR2 is YYREEE (reference sequence). Trimming took 4 bases from V and 1 from J, leaving 11 bases between them. The CDR3 is 14 amino acids. In nucleotides, the CDR3 is TGTGCCAGCAGCCCGAGGGGGGTCCAAGAGACCCAGTACTTC. Translation: CASSPRGVQETQYF.

The V gene is TRBV7-2, the J gene TRBJ2-1; TRBD2 is a possible D gene (5 bases). The V and J ends lost 4 bases and 4 bases respectively, with 8 bases between them. CDR1 and CDR2 from the germline V gene are SGHTA and FQGNSA. The CDR3 covers 13 residues. The CDR3 is CASSSGMYNEQFF. CDR3 DNA: TGTGCCAGCAGCTCCGGGATGTACAATGAGCAGTTCTTC.

The rearrangement links TRBV18 to TRBJ2-7; TRBD1 agrees at 10 bases. V shed 6 bases and J 12 bases; nucleotides not matched to a gene: 8. This CDR3 contains 12 residues. The germline V gene encodes CDR1 KGHSH and CDR2 LQKENI. The CDR3 spells CASSTDRGVLYF. The CDR3 nucleotides are TGTGCCAGCTCCACGGACAGGGGGGTACTGTACTTC.

This clone was seen only a few times. The gene calls are TRBV6-1 and TRBJ1-5; D is unclear. Trimming removed 2 bases at V and 4 bases at J, with 6 bases between. Germline loops: CDR1 MNHNS, CDR2 SASEGT. The CDR3 spans 13 residues. The CDR3 sequence is CASSERGNQPQHF. CDR3 nucleotide sequence: TGTGCCAGCAGTGAAAGAGGAAATCAGCCCCAGCATTTT.

CDR3 sequence reads: CASSQEGLVPHNEQFF. DNA of the CDR3: TGTGCCAGCAGCCAAGAGGGACTAGTACCGCACAATGAGCAGTTCTTC. V and J are TRBV4-2 and TRBJ2-1; 8 bases match TRBD2. CDR3 length equals 16 residues. V dropped 0 bases and J dropped 5; count of bases not matched to a gene: 6. Germline-derived CDR1 and CDR2 are LGHNA and YNFKEQ.

The V and J genes are TRBV7-2 and TRBJ2-5, with D possibly being TRBD2 (6 bases). The CDR3 is 16 residues long. The germline V gene encodes CDR1 SGHTA and CDR2 FQGNSA. Trimming took off 7 bases at V and 5 bases at J, with 23 bases between the two ends. This CDR3 reads CASTLRRALIGETQYF. The DNA for the CDR3 is TGTGCCAGCACCCTGAGGAGGGCTCTCATCGGTGAGACCCAGTACTTC.

This clone was seen just once. The V and J genes are TRBV6-6 and TRBJ2-5, with D maybe TRBD1 (6 bases). This CDR3 contains 16 residues. From germline, CDR1 is MNHNY and CDR2 SVGAGI (reference sequence). V lost 7 bases and J 5 bases, leaving 23 bases between the germline ends. The CDR3 DNA sequence: TGTGCCAGCACCCAGGGGATTGTGGGGAGTGGGGAGACCCAGTACTTC. It translates to CASTQGIVGSGETQYF.

V is TRBV29-1 and J is TRBJ2-1, with 10 bases identical to TRBD2. This CDR3 has 13 residues. The trim removed 7 bases at V and 12 bases at J, leaving 12 bases unmatched. In germline, CDR1 is SQVTM, CDR2 ANQGSEA. The CDR3 sequence is CSGGTSEAPGQFF. The CDR3 bases are TGCAGCGGCGGGACTAGCGAGGCCCCCGGGCAGTTCTTC.

The V and J genes are TRBV7-3 and TRBJ2-2, with 7 bases lining up with TRBD1. V shed 9 bases, J shed 5 bases, and the junction held 9 bases outside the gene matches. Germline assignment: CDR1 SGHTA and CDR2 FQGTGA. This CDR3 contains 14 residues. The CDR3 reads CARRGTASTGELFF. The CDR3 DNA reads as TGTGCCAGGAGGGGGACAGCGTCGACCGGGGAGCTGTTTTTT.

V is TRBV19 and J is TRBJ2-1, with TRBD1 matching over 10 bases. Germline values: CDR1 LNHDA, CDR2 SQIVND (reference sequence). The CDR3 covers 16 residues. V dropped 5 bases and J dropped 0; count of bases not matched to a gene: 4. CDR3 bases: TGTGCCAGTAGTTCCCGGGACAGGGGCTCCTACAATGAGCAGTTCTTC. This translates into CASSSRDRGSYNEQFF.

The chain is built from TRBV18 and TRBJ1-1; D might be TRBD1 (5 bases). CDR1 and CDR2 (germline): KGHSH, LQKENI. V was cut by 2 bases and J by 5 bases, with 9 bases left in between. This CDR3 is built from 13 residues. The CDR3 protein is CASSPLGGTEAFF. DNA of the CDR3: TGTGCCAGCTCACCATTGGGGGGAACTGAAGCTTTCTTT.

The chain recombines TRBV4-2 with TRBJ1-4, with 9 bases fitting TRBD1. Germline values: CDR1 LGHNA, CDR2 YNFKEQ. CDR3 length: 18 residues. Unmatched junction bases numbered 6, after V lost 1 base and J lost 0 bases. This chain's CDR3 is CASSQGGTGRATNEKLFF. DNA of the CDR3: TGTGCCAGCAGCCAAGGCGGGACAGGGAGAGCAACTAATGAAAAACTGTTTTTT.

The chain joins TRBV15 to TRBJ2-7; 8 bases align to TRBD2. Germline V gene sequence: CDR1 LNHNV, CDR2 YYDKDF (reference sequence). V dropped 0 bases and J dropped 5; count of bases not matched to a gene: 6. The CDR3 length is 15 residues. CDR3 residues: CATSRDRGGQDEQYF. The CDR3 bases are TGTGCCACCAGCAGAGATCGGGGGGGGCAGGACGAGCAGTACTTC.

The V call is TRBV7-2, the J call TRBJ1-2, with D possibly matching TRBD1 (6 bases). This CDR3 has 14 residues. V was trimmed by 2 bases and J by 4 bases, leaving 11 bases between them. The germline V gene encodes CDR1 SGHTA and CDR2 FQGNSA. The CDR3 sequence is CASSLYRALYGYTF. The CDR3 DNA is TGTGCCAGCAGCTTATACAGGGCCCTCTATGGCTACACCTTC.

This clone has only one observation. This rearrangement joins TRBV7-8 to TRBJ2-5; the match to TRBD2 covers 12 bases. The CDR3 is 17 amino acids. The V gene's germline CDR1 is SGHVS and CDR2 FQNEAQ. Unmatched junction bases numbered 13, after V lost 6 bases and J lost 5 bases. In DNA, the CDR3 is TGTGCCAGCAGTTCCAACCTGACTAGCGGGAGCTGGGAGACCCAGTACTTC. Its translation is CASSSNLTSGSWETQYF.

V is TRBV5-4 and J is TRBJ1-4; no definite D call. The V and J ends lost 0 bases and 1 base respectively, with 10 bases between them. Germline V lookup: CDR1 SGHNT, CDR2 YYREEE (reference sequence). The CDR3 has 16 amino acids. The CDR3 DNA reads as TGTGCCAGCAGCTTGGCCGAAGGAGGAACTAATGAAAAACTGTTTTTT. Its translation: CASSLAEGGTNEKLFF.

The V gene is TRBV7-8, the J gene TRBJ2-7; 8 nucleotides align to TRBD1. The ends lost 5 bases at V and 3 bases at J; junction bases unmatched: 9. The CDR3 has 15 amino acids. The germline V gene has CDR1 SGHVS and CDR2 FQNEAQ. CDR3 loop: CASSPRQGISYEQYF. The CDR3 DNA follows: TGTGCCAGCAGCCCCCGACAGGGGATTAGCTACGAGCAGTACTTC.

This CDR3 is CASSQGSPRGEKLFF. CDR3 bases: TGTGCCAGCAGCCAGGGCAGTCCGCGGGGTGAAAAACTGTTTTTT. This sequence joins TRBV7-9 and TRBJ1-4; D is perhaps TRBD1 (5 bases). The CDR3 is 15 amino acids. Germline V gives CDR1 SEHNR, CDR2 FQNEAQ (reference sequence). V was trimmed by 5 bases and J by 7 bases, leaving 17 bases between them.

The V gene is TRBV19, the J gene TRBJ2-7; 9 bases are shared with TRBD1. Trimming removed 6 bases from V and 2 bases from J; junction bases left unmatched: 5. CDR3 size: 14 residues. Germline V lookup: CDR1 LNHDA, CDR2 SQIVND (reference sequence). The CDR3 loop is CASRATGGPYEQYF. DNA for the CDR3: TGTGCCAGTAGGGCCACAGGGGGCCCCTACGAGCAGTACTTC.

The rearrangement uses TRBV6-5 and TRBJ2-3, with a possible D match to TRBD1 (5 bases). Germline V gene sequence: CDR1 MNHEY, CDR2 SVGAGI. V shed 4 bases and J shed 3 bases, with 14 bases lying between them. This CDR3 spans 15 amino acids. The CDR3 is CASSSPGRATDTQYF. The CDR3 nucleotides are TGTGCCAGCAGTTCCCCGGGCAGGGCTACAGATACGCAGTATTTT.